This T cell receptor beta chain was obtained from a study of blood T cell repertoires in COVID-19. Per the original methods: Reference gene primer amplification in the assay estimated nucleated cell counts. The assay was immunoSEQ multiplex PCR, and TCRdb's table has in-frame clones only and misses some. V and J calls and clone size are copied from that table; D and trimming were computed from the DNA. In the table there are tens of thousands of clones, approximately 91% of which are singletons. CDR1 and CDR2 from the germline V gene are DFQATT and SNEGSKA (reference sequence). With 3 bases clipped from V and 8 bases from J, the junction kept 9 bases outside the gene matches. This CDR3 has 14 residues.

Sequences were obtained from peripheral blood. The J gene is TRBJ1-5, the V gene TRBV20-1; TRBD1 agrees at 8 bases. This TCR was recovered from a man aged 60-69 years with COVID-19, enrolled during active disease. CDR3 protein: CSASRQGAFEPQHF. Written as DNA, the CDR3 is TGCAGTGCTAGTCGGCAGGGGGCATTTGAGCCCCAGCATTTT.